The present entry profiles one TCR beta chain with its context. This specimen belongs to a study of blood T cell repertoires in COVID-19. As for the study in general: The analysed material was cDNA or gDNA that came from T cells, B-cell-depleted T cells, or PBMCs.

Sequencing used immunoSEQ multiplex PCR; TCRdb keeps in-frame clones, though not all of them. Of over 200,000 clones in the sample, around 89% are singletons; the top ten hold less than 1.5%. The germline V gene has CDR1 MNHEY and CDR2 SVGAGI. The CDR3 consists of 14 residues. Losses at the gene ends were 5 bases for V and 4 bases for J; bases not matched to a gene: 6. The receptor comes from a man under 40 who had recovered from COVID-19. The sequenced sample consisted of PBMCs or T cells enriched from blood (not recorded which). This chain joins TRBV6-5 and TRBJ1-2; 8 nucleotides match TRBD1. In DNA, the CDR3 is TGTGCCAGCAGTCCCGGGACAGGAATCTATGGCTACACCTTC. Amino acids: CASSPGTGIYGYTF.